The 3 T cell receptor beta chains below come from one sample, sequenced in a study of siplizumab effects on memory and regulatory T cells. The protocol was immunoSEQ multiplex PCR, while the TCRdb copy is restricted to in-frame clones and leaves out a portion. The sample contains about 50,000 clones, about 88% of which appear only once. The sequenced sample consisted of naive CD8+ T cells sorted from blood. The receptor source for this set is a human donor in good health.

This clone was detected a few times. The V call is TRBV27, the J call TRBJ2-7; 9 bases agree with TRBD2. The trim removed 0 bases at V and 3 bases at J, leaving 0 bases unmatched. CDR1 and CDR2 (germline): MNHEY, SMNVEV (reference sequence). This CDR3 comprises 14 residues. The DNA of the CDR3 is TGTGCCAGCAGTTTATCTAGCGGGAGCTACGAGCAGTACTTC. Protein product: CASSLSSGSYEQYF.

The chain employs TRBV27 and TRBJ1-1; D uncertain. V was clipped by 3 bases and J by 0 bases, with 5 bases between them. This CDR3 region has 13 residues. Germline CDR1 MNHEY, CDR2 SMNVEV (reference sequence). In nucleotides, the CDR3 is TGTGCCAGCAGTTTCAGGTTGAACACTGAAGCTTTCTTT. Its translation is CASSFRLNTEAFF.

The chain is built from TRBV9 and TRBJ2-3; perhaps TRBD2 as D (5 bases). This CDR3 has 14 residues. The V and J ends lost 4 bases and 4 bases respectively, with 13 bases between them. Germline CDR1 is SGDLS and CDR2 is YYNGEE. The CDR3 region is CASSPSGGADTQYF. The CDR3 coding sequence is TGTGCCAGCAGCCCCTCAGGAGGAGCAGATACGCAGTATTTT.